This entry concerns a single T cell receptor (beta chain). Its antigen is undetermined. This entry comes from a study of cytomegalovirus exposure and HLA in healthy donors. Whole-study findings and limits: There were some V segments, including TRBV6-2 and TRBV6-3, excluded as indistinguishable.

CDR1 is MNHNS, CDR2 SASEGT, per germline. The CDR3 runs 16 residues. The germline V and J ends were trimmed by 4 bases and 5 bases, with 18 bases remaining between them. It was with 60 Vbeta and 13 Jbeta primers that the PCR ran. Data came from immunoSEQ multiplex PCR; TCRdb stores just in-frame clones and leaves some out. Altogether 150,000 to 200,000 clones are present, roughly 80% being singletons, with the ten largest covering approximately 3.1%. When sampled, the donors appeared nominally healthy, though they likely had unrecorded immune exposures. V gene TRBV6-1 combines with J gene TRBJ2-1, with D possibly TRBD1 on 6 matching bases. Specimen: PBMCs. This TCR derives from a woman in her forties in good health and CMV-seronegative. CDR3 nucleotides: TGTGCCAGCAGTGGGCTGGACAGTCGGGCACACAATGAGCAGTTCTTC. Protein: CASSGLDSRAHNEQFF.